Following are 5 T cell receptor beta chains from one sample sequenced in a study of technical replicates of blood from a few donors. The repertoire was sequenced with immunoSEQ multiplex PCR; TCRdb's copy has only in-frame clones and lacks some. The sample lists about 85,000 clones; roughly 94% were seen once. Sequences were obtained from T cells isolated from PBMCs. These TCRs come from a human donor in good health.

This chain joins TRBV28 and TRBJ2-1; D not certain. V lost 3 bases and J 3 bases, leaving 15 bases between the germline ends. CDR3 length: 16 residues. The germline V gene has CDR1 MDHEN and CDR2 SYDVKM. The CDR3 bases are TGTGCCAGCAGTTTCTCTCTGCGACACAGCTACAATGAGCAGTTCTTC. Translated, it gives CASSFSLRHSYNEQFF.

The chain is built from TRBV15 and TRBJ2-7, with D perhaps TRBD2 (6 bases). This CDR3 is built from 15 residues. The germline V gene encodes CDR1 LNHNV and CDR2 YYDKDF (reference sequence). Trimming removed 0 bases at V and 2 bases at J, with 11 bases between. The CDR3 spells CATSRDGGAAYEQYF. CDR3 bases: TGTGCCACCAGCAGAGATGGCGGGGCAGCCTACGAGCAGTACTTC.

The rearrangement joins TRBV5-1 to TRBJ2-7; D is uncertain. Trimming took off 4 bases at V and 7 bases at J, with 15 bases between the two ends. From germline, CDR1 is SGHRS and CDR2 YFSETQ. The CDR3 has 13 amino acids. The CDR3 loop is CASSPSGLEEQYF. As DNA, the CDR3 is TGCGCCAGCAGCCCGTCAGGCCTCGAGGAGCAGTACTTC. The whole variable domain, filled in from reference TRBV5-1 and TRBJ2-7, reads KAGVTQTPRYLIKTRGQQVTLSCSPISGHRSVSWYQQTPGQGLQFLFEYFSETQRNKGNFPGRFSGRQFSNSRSEMNVSTLELGDSALYLCASSPSGLEEQYFGPGTRLTVT.

The chain couples TRBV18 to TRBJ2-7, with 9 positions matching TRBD1. This CDR3 spans 16 amino acids. Germline V lookup: CDR1 KGHSH, CDR2 LQKENI. V shed 1 base and J 3 bases; nucleotides not matched to a gene: 7. The CDR3 nucleotides read TGTGCCAGCTCACCACTTACCGGGACAGGGAACTACGAGCAGTACTTC. Translated: CASSPLTGTGNYEQYF.

The chain carries TRBV11-2 and TRBJ2-2; TRBD2 matches at 8 bases. This CDR3 spans 17 amino acids. J was trimmed by 6 bases and V by 5 bases; bases with no gene match: 14. Germline CDR1 is SGHAT and CDR2 is FQNNGV. This chain's CDR3 is CASSTPGLVSAAGELFF. CDR3 DNA: TGTGCCAGCAGCACTCCGGGACTAGTGTCCGCGGCCGGGGAGCTGTTTTTT.